Listed below are T cell receptor beta chains from one sample, sequenced in a study of blood T cell repertoires in COVID-19. Method: immunoSEQ multiplex PCR; TCRdb's copy keeps in-frame clones and lacks some. Of approximately 12,000 clones in the sample, 75% to 90% were seen once. The sequencing sample was made of peripheral blood. These receptors were obtained from a human donor in a cohort sampled during active COVID-19. Each CDR3 is given with its conserved first and last residue. Only some rows state a clone size, as once, few, many or a class for expanded clones.

clone_size v_call cdr3_aa
NA TRBV10-2 CASLGLATPETQYF
NA TRBV28 CASSLAPGTGNTEAFF
NA TRBV11-3 CASSLVFTGGLAKNIQYF
once TRBV21-1 CASSKGGQGTENEQYF
few TRBV6-5 CASSYSGTGELFF
NA TRBV23-1 CASTLITDTQYF
NA TRBV2 CASSESQGAIVEAFF
NA TRBV11-2 CASSLIGTNNEQFF
NA TRBV4-2 CASSQAGTTDTQYF
once TRBV6-5 CASSRDRVTHEQYF
NA TRBV5-1 CASSPTSGTDTQYF
once TRBV11-3 CASSPLPGNTYEQYF
NA TRBV5-6 CASSFMTGEEKLFF
NA TRBV7-9 CASSLGENSPLHF
NA TRBV2 CASSGRPNTEAFF
few TRBV30 CAWAARDKFTEAFF
NA TRBV2 CASSRDRINQPQHF
NA TRBV3-1/TRBV3-2 CASRDGTDPYGYTF
NA TRBV14 CASSQDRAGEQYF
NA TRBV6-2/TRBV6-3 CASSSYSDKNTEAFF
NA TRBV5-1 CASSFAGGPNEAFF
NA TRBV11-2 CASSLDRGYEQYF
NA TRBV7-9 CASSLMGAEETQYF
NA TRBV9 CASSERGGYNEQFF
once TRBV6-5 CASRETGPSYEQYF
NA TRBV5-1 CASSWTSGGPSTDTQYF
NA TRBV19 CASSILQGNTEAFF
NA TRBV28 CASSWGDKNIQYF
NA TRBV3-1/TRBV3-2 CASSQFLPGGTDTQYF
NA TRBV10-1 CASSRGQNLYEQYF
NA TRBV6-4 CASSDSGGGKLFF
NA TRBV5-1 CASSFKGDTEAFF
once TRBV6-5 CASTHSYEQYF
NA TRBV10-3 CAILAGGDGYTF
NA TRBV11-2 CASSFPTSVGSTDTQYF
NA TRBV9 CASSVDSGADTQYF
NA TRBV12-1 CASKRGSTEAFF
NA TRBV19 CASTPPRTSGGAETGETQYF
once TRBV9 CASSPTGLAYNEQFF
once TRBV4-3 CASSQDGGQGMTEAFF
NA TRBV9 CASSVGGTGNPTDTQYF
NA TRBV9 CASSAQPGQNTGELFF
NA TRBV6-6 CASREDRGNEQFF
few TRBV11-2 CASSPRGTEAFF